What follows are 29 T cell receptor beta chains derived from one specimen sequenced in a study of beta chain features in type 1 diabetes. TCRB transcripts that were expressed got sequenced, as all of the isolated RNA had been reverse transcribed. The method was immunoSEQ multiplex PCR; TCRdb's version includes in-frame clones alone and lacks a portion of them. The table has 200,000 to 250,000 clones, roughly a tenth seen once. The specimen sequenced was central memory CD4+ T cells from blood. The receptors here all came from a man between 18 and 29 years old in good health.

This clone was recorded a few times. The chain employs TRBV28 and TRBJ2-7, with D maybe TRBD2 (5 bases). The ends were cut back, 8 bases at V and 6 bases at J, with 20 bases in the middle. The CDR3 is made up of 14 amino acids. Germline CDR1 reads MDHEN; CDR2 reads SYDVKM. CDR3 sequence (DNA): TGTGCCAGCTCCCCCACTAGTTCTCGAGTCGAGCAGTACTTC. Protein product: CASSPTSSRVEQYF.

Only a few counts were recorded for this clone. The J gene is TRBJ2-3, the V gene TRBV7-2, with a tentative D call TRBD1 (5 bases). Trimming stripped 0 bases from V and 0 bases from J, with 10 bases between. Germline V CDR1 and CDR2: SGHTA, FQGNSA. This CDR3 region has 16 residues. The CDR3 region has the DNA TGTGCCAGCAGCTTAGCCATGGGGCAAAGCACAGATACGCAGTATTTT. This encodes CASSLAMGQSTDTQYF. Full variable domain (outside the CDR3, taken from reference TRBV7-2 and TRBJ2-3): GAGVSQSPSNKVTEKGKDVELRCDPISGHTALYWYRQSLGQGLEFLIYFQGNSAPDKSGLPSDRFSAERTGGSVSTLTIQRTQQEDSAVYLCASSLAMGQSTDTQYFGPGTRLTVL.

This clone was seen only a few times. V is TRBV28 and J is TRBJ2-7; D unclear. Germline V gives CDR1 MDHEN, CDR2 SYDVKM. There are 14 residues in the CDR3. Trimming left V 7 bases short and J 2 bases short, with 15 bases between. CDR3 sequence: CASTSTPRPYEQYF. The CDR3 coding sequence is TGTGCCAGCACCTCCACCCCACGACCCTACGAGCAGTACTTC.

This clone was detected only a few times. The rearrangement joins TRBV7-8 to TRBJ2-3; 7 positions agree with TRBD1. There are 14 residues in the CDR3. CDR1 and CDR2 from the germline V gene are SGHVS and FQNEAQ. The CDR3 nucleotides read TGTGGAACAACACAGGGGTTTAGAGGAGATACGCAGTATTTT. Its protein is CGTTQGFRGDTQYF.

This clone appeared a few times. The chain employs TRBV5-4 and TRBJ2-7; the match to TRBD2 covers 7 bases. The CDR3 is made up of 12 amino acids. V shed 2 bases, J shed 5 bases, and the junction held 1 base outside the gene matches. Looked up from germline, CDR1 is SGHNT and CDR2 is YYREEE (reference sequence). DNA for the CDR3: TGTGCCAGCAGCTTTGGGAGGGACGAGCAGTACTTC. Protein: CASSFGRDEQYF.

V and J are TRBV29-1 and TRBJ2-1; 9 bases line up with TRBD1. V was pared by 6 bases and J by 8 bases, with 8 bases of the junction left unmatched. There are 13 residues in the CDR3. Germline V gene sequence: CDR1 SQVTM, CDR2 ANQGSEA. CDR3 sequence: CSVDNRGQDEQFF. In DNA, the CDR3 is TGCAGCGTCGACAACAGGGGGCAGGATGAGCAGTTCTTC.

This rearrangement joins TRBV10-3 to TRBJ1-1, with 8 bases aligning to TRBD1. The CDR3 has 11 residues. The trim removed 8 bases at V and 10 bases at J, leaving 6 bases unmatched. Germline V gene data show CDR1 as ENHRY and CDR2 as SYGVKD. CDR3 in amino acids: CAIRGQGVAFF. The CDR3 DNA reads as TGTGCCATCCGCGGACAGGGAGTAGCTTTCTTT.

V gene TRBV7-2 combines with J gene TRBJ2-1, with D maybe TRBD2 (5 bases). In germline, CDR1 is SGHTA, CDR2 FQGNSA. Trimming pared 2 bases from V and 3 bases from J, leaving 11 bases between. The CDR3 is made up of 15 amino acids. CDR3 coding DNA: TGTGCCAGCAGCTTAACGGGGAACCTCTACAATGAGCAGTTCTTC. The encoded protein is CASSLTGNLYNEQFF.

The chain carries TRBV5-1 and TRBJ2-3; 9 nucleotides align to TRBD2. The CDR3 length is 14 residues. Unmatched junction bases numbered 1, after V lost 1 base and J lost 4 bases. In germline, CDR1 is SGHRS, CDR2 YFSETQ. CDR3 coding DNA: TGCGCCAGCAGCTTGTGGACTAGCGCAGATACGCAGTATTTT. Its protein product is CASSLWTSADTQYF.

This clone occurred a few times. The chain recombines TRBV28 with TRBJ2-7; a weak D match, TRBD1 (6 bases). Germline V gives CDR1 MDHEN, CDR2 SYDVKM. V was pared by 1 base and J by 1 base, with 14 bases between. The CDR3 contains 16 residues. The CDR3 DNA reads TGTGCCAGCAGTTTATCGGGACATCTGGGGTCCTACGAGCAGTACTTC. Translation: CASSLSGHLGSYEQYF.

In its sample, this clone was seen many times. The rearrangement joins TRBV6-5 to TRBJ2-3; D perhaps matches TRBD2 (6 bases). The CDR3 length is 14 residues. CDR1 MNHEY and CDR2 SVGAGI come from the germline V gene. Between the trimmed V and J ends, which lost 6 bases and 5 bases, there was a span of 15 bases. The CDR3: CASRGRGVRDTQYF. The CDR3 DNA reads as TGTGCCAGCAGGGGGCGGGGAGTTAGAGATACGCAGTATTTT.

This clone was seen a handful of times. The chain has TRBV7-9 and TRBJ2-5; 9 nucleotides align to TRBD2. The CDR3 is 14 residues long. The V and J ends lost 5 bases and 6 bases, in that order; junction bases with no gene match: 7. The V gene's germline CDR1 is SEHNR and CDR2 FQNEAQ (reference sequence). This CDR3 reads CASSQGLAGQTQYF. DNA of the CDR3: TGTGCCAGCAGCCAGGGACTAGCAGGGCAGACCCAGTACTTC.

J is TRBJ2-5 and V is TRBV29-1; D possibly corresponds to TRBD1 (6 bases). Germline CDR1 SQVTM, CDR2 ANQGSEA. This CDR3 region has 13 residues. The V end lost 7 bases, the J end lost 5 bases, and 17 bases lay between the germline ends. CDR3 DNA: TGCAGCGGTGGGACACCTCCTAAGGAGACCCAGTACTTC. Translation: CSGGTPPKETQYF.

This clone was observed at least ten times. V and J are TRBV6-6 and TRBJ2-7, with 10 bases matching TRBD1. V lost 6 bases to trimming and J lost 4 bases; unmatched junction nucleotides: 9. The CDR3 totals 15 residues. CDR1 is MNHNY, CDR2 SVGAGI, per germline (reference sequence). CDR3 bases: TGTGCCAGCAGGAGGGACAGGGGTGACCGGTACGAGCAGTACTTC. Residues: CASRRDRGDRYEQYF.

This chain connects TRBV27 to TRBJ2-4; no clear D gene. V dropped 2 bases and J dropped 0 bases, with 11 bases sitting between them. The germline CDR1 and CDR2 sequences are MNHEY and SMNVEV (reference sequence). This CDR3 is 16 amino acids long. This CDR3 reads CASSLESTRAKNIQYF. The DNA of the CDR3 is TGTGCCAGCAGTTTAGAATCCACTCGAGCCAAAAACATTCAGTACTTC.

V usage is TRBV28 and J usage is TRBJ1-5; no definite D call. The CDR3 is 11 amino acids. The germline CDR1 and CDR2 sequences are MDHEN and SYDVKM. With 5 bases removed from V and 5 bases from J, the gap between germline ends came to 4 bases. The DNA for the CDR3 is TGTGCCAGCAGTATCTATCAGCCCCAGCATTTT. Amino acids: CASSIYQPQHF.

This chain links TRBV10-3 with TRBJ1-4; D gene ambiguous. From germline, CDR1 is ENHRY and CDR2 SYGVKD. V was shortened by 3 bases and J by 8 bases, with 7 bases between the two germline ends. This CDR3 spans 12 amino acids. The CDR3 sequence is CAISELREKLFF. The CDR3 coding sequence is TGTGCCATCAGTGAACTCAGGGAAAAACTGTTTTTT.

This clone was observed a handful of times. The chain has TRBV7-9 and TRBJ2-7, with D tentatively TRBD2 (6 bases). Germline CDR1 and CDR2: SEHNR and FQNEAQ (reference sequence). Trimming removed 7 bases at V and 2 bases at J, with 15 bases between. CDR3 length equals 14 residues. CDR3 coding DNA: TGTGCCAGCAACCAAGAGTGGGAGGCCTACGAGCAGTACTTC. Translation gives CASNQEWEAYEQYF.

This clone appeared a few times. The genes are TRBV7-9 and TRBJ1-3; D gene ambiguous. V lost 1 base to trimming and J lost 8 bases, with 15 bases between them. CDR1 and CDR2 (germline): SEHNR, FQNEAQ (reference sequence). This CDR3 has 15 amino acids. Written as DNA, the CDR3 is TGTGCCAGCAGCTTAGAGCAGGCCTGGTCGGACACCATATATTTT. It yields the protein CASSLEQAWSDTIYF.

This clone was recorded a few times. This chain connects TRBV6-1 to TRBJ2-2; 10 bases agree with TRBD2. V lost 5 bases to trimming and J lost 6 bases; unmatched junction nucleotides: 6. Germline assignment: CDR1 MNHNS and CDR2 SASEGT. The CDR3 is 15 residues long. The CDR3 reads CASSSVAGGSGELFF. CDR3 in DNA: TGTGCCAGCAGTTCTGTAGCGGGAGGATCCGGGGAGCTGTTTTTT.

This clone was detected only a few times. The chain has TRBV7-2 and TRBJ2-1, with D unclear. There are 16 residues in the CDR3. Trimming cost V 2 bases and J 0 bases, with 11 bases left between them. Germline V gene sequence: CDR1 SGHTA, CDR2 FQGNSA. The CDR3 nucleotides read TGTGCCAGCAGCTTAACTGCGGTTAGCTCCTACAATGAGCAGTTCTTC. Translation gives CASSLTAVSSYNEQFF.

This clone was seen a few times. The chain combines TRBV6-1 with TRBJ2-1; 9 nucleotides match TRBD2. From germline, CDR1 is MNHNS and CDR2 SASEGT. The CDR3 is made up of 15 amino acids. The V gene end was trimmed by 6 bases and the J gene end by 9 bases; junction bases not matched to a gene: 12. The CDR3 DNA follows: TGTGCCAGCAGCCCGATAGCGGGAGCTTCGTCTGAGCAGTTCTTC. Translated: CASSPIAGASSEQFF.

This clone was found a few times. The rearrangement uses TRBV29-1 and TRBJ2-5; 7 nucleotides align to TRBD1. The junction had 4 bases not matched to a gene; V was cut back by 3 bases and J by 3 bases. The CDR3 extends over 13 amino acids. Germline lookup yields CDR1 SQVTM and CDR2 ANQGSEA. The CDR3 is CSVDYRGEETQYF. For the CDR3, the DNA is TGCAGCGTTGATTACAGGGGCGAAGAGACCCAGTACTTC.

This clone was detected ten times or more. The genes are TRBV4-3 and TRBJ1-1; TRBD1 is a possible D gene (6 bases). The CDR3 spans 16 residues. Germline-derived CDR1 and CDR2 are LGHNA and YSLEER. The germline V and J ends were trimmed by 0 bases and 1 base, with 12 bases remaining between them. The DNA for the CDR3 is TGCGCCAGCAGCCAAGATGCGGGCAGGGGGAACACTGAAGCTTTCTTT. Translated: CASSQDAGRGNTEAFF.

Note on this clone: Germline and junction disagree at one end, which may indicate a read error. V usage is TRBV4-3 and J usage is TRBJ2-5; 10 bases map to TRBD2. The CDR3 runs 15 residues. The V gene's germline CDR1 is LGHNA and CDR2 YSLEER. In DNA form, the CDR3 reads TGCTCCAGCAGCCGGATAGCGGGAGGATGGGAGACCCAGTACTTC. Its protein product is CSSSRIAGGWETQYF.

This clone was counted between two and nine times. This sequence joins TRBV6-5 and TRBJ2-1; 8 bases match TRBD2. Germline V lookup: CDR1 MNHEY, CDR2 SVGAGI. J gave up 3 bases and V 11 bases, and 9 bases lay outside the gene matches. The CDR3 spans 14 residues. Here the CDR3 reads CAGQGSGVYNEQFF. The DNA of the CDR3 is TGTGCCGGACAAGGTAGCGGGGTCTACAATGAGCAGTTCTTC.

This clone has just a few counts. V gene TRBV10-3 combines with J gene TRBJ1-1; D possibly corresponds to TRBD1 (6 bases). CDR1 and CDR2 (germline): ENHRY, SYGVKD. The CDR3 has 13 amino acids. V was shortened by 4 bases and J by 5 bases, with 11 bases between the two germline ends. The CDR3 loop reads CAISVKGGTEAFF. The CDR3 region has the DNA TGTGCCATCAGTGTGAAGGGGGGAACTGAAGCTTTCTTT.

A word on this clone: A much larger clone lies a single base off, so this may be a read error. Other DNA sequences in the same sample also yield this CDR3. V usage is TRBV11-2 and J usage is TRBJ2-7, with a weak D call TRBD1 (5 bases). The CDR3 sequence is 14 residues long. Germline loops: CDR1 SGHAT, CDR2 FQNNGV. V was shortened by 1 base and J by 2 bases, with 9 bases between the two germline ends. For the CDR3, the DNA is TGTGCCAGCAGCTTAGTCGGCAGGGCCTACGAGCAGTACTTC. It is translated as CASSLVGRAYEQYF.

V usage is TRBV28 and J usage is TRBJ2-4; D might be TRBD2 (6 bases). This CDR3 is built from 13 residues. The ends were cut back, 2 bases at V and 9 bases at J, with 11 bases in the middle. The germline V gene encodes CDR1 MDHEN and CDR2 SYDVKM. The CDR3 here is CASSLAGQGIQYF. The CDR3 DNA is TGTGCCAGCAGTTTAGCGGGGCAGGGCATTCAGTACTTC.